This T cell receptor (beta chain) was obtained from a study of blood T cell repertoires in COVID-19. As for the study in general: The study drew acute and convalescent COVID-19 samples from the United States, Italy and Spain.

Authors' data handling: Estimated nucleated cell counts came from reference gene primer amplification. Some clones are missing from TCRdb's copy, which holds only in-frame ones; the method was immunoSEQ multiplex PCR. V and J calls and clone size follow that table, whereas D and trimming were derived from the DNA. The sample shows almost 50,000 clones, more than 75% of them seen only once. This CDR3 has 12 residues. The germline CDR1 and CDR2 sequences are SGHNT and YENEEA. V lost 5 bases to trimming and J lost 4 bases, with 8 bases between them. This sequence was found in a human donor in a cohort sampled during active COVID-19. V and J are TRBV11-3 and TRBJ1-1; D perhaps matches TRBD1 (5 bases). Sample: peripheral blood. The CDR3 DNA sequence: TGTGCCAGCAGCCTTAGGGGCACTGAAGCTTTCTTT. It codes for CASSLRGTEAFF.